This T cell receptor (beta chain) originates from a study of breast tumors, draining lymph nodes, adjacent tissues. Points from the study as a whole: Tumor and nontumor repertoires were significantly more similar in luminal-like than in basal-like breast cancer.

Breast cancer patients provided tissue from their axillary draining lymph nodes. A word on this clonotype: The antigen is not known.

The CDR3 spans 16 residues. Germline CDR1 and CDR2: SGHRS and YFSETQ. The V gene end was trimmed by 2 bases and the J gene end by 4 bases; junction bases not matched to a gene: 9. TCRdb reprocessed the multiplex PCR reads via MiXCR and lists one record per CDR3 protein. The sample records 84,000 or so distinct CDR3 sequences, approximately 30% being singletons. The sequencing input was axillary lymph node tissue. The chain is built from TRBV5-1 and TRBJ2-7; TRBD1 agrees at 10 bases. This TCR was sampled from a female donor with breast cancer. Some clones in this sample may be carry-over from other donors' samples. The CDR3: CASSLSGTGAAYEQYF. The CDR3 bases are TGCGCCAGCAGCTTATCCGGGACAGGGGCCGCATACGAGCAGTACTTC.